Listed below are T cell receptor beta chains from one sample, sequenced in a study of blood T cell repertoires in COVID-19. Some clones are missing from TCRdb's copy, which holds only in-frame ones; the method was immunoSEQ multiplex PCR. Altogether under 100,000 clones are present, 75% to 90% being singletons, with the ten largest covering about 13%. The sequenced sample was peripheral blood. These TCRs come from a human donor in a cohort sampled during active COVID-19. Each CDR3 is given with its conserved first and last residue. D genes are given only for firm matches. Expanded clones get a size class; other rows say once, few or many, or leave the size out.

CASSQLGQGKDEQYF	TGCGCCAGCAGCCAATTGGGACAGGGAAAGGACGAGCAGTACTTC	few	TRBD1	TRBV4-1	TRBJ2-7
CASSRTGDYNSPLHF	TGTGCCAGCAGCCGGACAGGGGACTATAATTCACCCCTCCACTTT	.	TRBD1	TRBV6-6	TRBJ1-6
CASTRVTNTEAFF	TGTGCCAGCACCCGGGTTACGAACACTGAAGCTTTCTTT	.	.	TRBV28	TRBJ1-1
CAWSVRARGKAEAFF	TGTGCCTGGAGTGTACGGGCCAGGGGGAAAGCTGAAGCTTTCTTT	.	TRBD1	TRBV30	TRBJ1-1
CASSQDPGVETQYF	TGTGCCAGCAGCCAAGATCCAGGGGTGGAGACCCAGTACTTC	few	.	TRBV3-1/TRBV3-2	TRBJ2-5
CASRSSGDPSEQYF	TGTGCCAGCCGATCTAGCGGGGACCCTTCCGAGCAGTACTTC	.	TRBD2	TRBV28	TRBJ2-7
CASNRDQETQYF	TGTGCCAGCAACAGGGACCAAGAGACCCAGTACTTC	.	.	TRBV28	TRBJ2-5
CASSRAGGTNEKLFF	TGTGCCAGCAGTAGAGCAGGGGGCACTAATGAAAAACTGTTTTTT	.	TRBD1	TRBV5-6	TRBJ1-4
CASSESQATQNTEAFF	TGCGCCAGCAGTGAGTCCCAAGCGACCCAGAACACTGAAGCTTTCTTT	.	.	TRBV10-1	TRBJ1-1
CASSYSGGPGQPQHF	TGTGCCAGCAGTTATTCCGGGGGGCCCGGTCAGCCCCAGCATTTT	.	.	TRBV6-6	TRBJ1-5
CASSLIELAVSGYTF	TGTGCCAGCAGCCTGATCGAGTTAGCGGTGAGCGGCTACACCTTC	few	.	TRBV7-9	TRBJ1-2
CASSPKGGIGTYEQYF	TGTGCCAGCAGCCCGAAGGGGGGGATTGGGACCTACGAGCAGTACTTC	.	.	TRBV7-9	TRBJ2-7
CASSRTRVYGTQYF	TGTGCCAGCAGCCGGACTAGGGTCTACGGTACGCAGTATTTT	.	TRBD2	TRBV3-1/TRBV3-2	TRBJ2-3
CASNDIYSNQPQHF	TGTGCCAGTAATGACATCTATAGCAATCAGCCCCAGCATTTT	.	.	TRBV19	TRBJ1-5
CASSTTWTLTGNGYTF	TGTGCCAGCAGCACCACTTGGACCCTGACAGGGAATGGCTACACCTTC	.	TRBD1	TRBV5-5	TRBJ1-2
CASRDRTERSNTF	TGTGCCAGCAGGGATCGGACAGAAAGGTCGAACACCTTC	.	.	TRBV6-5	TRBJ1-2